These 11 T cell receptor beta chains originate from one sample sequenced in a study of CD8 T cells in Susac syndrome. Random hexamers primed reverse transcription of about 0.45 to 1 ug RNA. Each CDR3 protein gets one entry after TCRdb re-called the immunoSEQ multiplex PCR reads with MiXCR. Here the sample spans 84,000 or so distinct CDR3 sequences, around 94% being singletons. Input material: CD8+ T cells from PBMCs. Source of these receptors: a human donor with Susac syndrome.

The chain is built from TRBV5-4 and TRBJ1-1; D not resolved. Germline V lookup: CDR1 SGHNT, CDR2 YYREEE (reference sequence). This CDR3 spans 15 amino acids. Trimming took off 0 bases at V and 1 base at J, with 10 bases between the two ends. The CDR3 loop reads CASSLVYSENTEAFF. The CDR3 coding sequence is TGTGCCAGCAGCTTGGTGTATTCGGAGAACACTGAAGCTTTCTTT.

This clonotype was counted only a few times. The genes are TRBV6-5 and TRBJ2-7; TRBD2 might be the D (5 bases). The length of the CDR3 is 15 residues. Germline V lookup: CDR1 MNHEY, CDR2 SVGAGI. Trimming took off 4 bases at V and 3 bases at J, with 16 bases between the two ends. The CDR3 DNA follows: TGTGCCAGCAGTTCCTGGACTGACGCCCTCTACGAGCAGTACTTC. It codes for CASSSWTDALYEQYF.

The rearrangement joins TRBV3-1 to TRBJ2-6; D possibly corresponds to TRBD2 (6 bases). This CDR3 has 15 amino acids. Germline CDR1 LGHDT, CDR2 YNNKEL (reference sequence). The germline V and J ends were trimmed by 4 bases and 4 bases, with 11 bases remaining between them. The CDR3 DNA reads TGTGCCAGCAGCCCCGCGGGGTCCGGGGCCAACGTCCTGACTTTC. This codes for CASSPAGSGANVLTF.

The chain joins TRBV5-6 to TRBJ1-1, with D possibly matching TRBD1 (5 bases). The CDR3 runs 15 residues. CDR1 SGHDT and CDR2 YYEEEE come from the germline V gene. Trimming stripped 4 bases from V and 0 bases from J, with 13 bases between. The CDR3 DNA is TGTGCCAGCAGCGGCCGGGACTCCATGAACACTGAAGCTTTCTTT. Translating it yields CASSGRDSMNTEAFF.

The chain's CDR3 is CASSTNQGGYEQYF. The DNA of the CDR3 is TGTGCCAGCAGCACTAACCAAGGGGGCTACGAGCAGTACTTC. The chain joins TRBV7-8 to TRBJ2-7, with D possibly being TRBD1 (6 bases). The CDR3 is 14 residues long. Trimming shortened V by 5 bases and J by 3 bases, and 14 bases separated the two germline ends. Germline V lookup: CDR1 SGHVS, CDR2 FQNEAQ.

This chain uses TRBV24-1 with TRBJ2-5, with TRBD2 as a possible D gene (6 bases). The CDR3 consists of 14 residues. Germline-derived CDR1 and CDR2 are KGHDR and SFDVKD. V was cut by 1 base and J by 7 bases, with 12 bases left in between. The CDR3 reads CATSDLWQGGTQYF. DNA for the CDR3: TGTGCCACCAGTGATTTATGGCAGGGAGGGACCCAGTACTTC.

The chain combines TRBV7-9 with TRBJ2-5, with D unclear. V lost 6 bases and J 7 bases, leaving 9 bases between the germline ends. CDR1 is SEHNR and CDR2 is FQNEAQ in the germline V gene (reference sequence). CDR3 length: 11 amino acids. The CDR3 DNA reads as TGTGCCAGCAGAATACAGATGACCCAGTACTTC. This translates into CASRIQMTQYF.

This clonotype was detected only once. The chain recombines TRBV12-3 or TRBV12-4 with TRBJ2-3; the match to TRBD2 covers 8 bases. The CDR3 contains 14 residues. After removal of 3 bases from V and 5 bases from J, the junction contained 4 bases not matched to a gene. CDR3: CASSFSAGGDTQYF. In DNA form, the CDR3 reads TGTGCCAGCAGTTTTTCGGCGGGAGGAGATACGCAGTATTTT.

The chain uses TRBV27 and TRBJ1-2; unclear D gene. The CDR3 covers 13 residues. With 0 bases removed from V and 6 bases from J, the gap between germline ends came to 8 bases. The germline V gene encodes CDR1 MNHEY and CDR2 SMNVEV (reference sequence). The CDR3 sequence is CASSLSREDGYTF. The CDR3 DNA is TGTGCCAGCAGTTTATCCCGGGAAGATGGCTACACCTTC.

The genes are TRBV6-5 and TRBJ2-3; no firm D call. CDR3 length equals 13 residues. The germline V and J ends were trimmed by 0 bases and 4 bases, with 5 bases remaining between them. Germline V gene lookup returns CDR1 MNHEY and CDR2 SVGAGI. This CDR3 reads CASSYSISDTQYF. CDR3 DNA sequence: TGTGCCAGCAGTTACTCGATCTCAGATACGCAGTATTTT.

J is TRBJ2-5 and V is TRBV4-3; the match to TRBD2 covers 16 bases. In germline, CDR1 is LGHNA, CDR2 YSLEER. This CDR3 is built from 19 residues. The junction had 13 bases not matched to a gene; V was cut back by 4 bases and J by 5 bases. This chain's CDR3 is CASSLTPGLAGGPGETQYF. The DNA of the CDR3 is TGCGCCAGCAGCCTAACCCCGGGACTAGCGGGAGGGCCAGGGGAGACCCAGTACTTC.